This TCR beta chain was identified during a study of T cell changes during pregnancy in multiple sclerosis. Profiling relied on immunoSEQ multiplex PCR, and the TCRdb table lists in-frame clones only, not all of them. The sample contains more than 65,000 clones, more than 80% of which appear only once. Germline CDR1 and CDR2: MRHNA and SNTAGT. With V trimmed by 10 bases and J by 6 bases, 11 bases remained unmatched. CDR3 length equals 14 residues. The source is a female donor with multiple sclerosis, enrolled in a pregnancy study. This chain uses TRBV6-4 with TRBJ1-5; 8 bases map to TRBD1. The specimen comprised CD4+ T cells from peripheral blood mononuclear cells, sampled before pregnancy. CDR3 region: CAIRTGIRVQPQHF. The DNA of the CDR3 is TGTGCCATCCGGACAGGGATTAGGGTTCAGCCCCAGCATTTT.